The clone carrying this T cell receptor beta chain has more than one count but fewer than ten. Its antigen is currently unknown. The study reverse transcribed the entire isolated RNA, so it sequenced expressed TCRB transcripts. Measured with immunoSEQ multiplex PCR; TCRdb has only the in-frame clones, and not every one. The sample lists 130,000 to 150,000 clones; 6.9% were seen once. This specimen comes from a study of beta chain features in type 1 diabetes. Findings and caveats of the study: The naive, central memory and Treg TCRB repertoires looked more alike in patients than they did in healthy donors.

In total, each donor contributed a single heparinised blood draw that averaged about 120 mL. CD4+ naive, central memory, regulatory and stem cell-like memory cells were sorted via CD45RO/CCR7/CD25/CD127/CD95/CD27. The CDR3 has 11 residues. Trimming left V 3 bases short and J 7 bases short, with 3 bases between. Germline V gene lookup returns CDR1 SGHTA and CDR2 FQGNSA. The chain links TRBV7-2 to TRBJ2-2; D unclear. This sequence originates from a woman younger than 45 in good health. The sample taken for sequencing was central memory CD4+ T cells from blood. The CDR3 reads CASSFVGELFF. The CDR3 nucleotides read TGTGCCAGCAGCTTCGTCGGGGAGCTGTTTTTT.